The entry that follows covers one TCR beta chain sequence. The source of the sample is a study of blood T cell repertoires in COVID-19. Study summary: PBMCs, B-cell-depleted T cells, or T cells were the source of the cDNA or gDNA that made up the material.

The assay was immunoSEQ multiplex PCR, and TCRdb's table has in-frame clones only and misses some. This sample has about 25,000 clones, with around 80% found just once. The material sequenced was peripheral blood. The sequence was obtained from a woman aged 80 or older with acute or convalescent COVID-19.

CDR3 bases: TGCGCCAGCAGCCCGACAGGGGACAATTCACCCCTCCACTTT. Translating gives CASSPTGDNSPLHF. The chain combines TRBV5-1 with TRBJ1-6; 8 bases map to TRBD1. CDR1 is SGHRS, CDR2 YFSETQ, per germline. The CDR3 sequence is 14 residues long. Trimming at V came to 4 bases and at J to 7 bases, leaving 4 bases not matched to a gene.